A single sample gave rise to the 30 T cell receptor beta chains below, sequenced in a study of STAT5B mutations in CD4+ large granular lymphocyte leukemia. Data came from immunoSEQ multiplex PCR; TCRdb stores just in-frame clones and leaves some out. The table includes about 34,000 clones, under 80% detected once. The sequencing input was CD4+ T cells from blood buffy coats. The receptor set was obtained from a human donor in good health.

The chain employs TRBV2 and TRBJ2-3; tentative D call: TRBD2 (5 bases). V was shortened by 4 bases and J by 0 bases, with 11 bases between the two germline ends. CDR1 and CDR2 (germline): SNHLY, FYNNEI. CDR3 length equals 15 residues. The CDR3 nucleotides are TGTGCCAGCAGTGGGTCGCTAGCTAGCACAGATACGCAGTATTTT. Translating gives CASSGSLASTDTQYF. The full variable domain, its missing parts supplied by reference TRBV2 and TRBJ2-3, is EPEVTQTPSHQVTQMGQEVILRCVPISNHLYFYWYRQILGQKVEFLVSFYNNEISEKSEIFDDQFSVERPDGSNFTLKIRSTKLEDSAMYFCASSGSLASTDTQYFGPGTRLTVL.

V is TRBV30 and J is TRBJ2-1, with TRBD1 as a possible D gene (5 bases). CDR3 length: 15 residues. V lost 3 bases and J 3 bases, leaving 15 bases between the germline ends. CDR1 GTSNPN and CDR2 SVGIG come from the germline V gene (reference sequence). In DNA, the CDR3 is TGTGCCTGGAGGGAGCCCGGGCAGGGCTACAATGAGCAGTTCTTC. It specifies CAWREPGQGYNEQFF.

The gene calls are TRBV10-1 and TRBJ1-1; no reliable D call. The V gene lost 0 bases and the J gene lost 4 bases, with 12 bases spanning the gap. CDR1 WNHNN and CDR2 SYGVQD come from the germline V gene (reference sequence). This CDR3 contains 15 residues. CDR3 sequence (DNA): TGCGCCAGCAGTGAGTCCGCAGTTCGGGGCACTGAAGCTTTCTTT. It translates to CASSESAVRGTEAFF.

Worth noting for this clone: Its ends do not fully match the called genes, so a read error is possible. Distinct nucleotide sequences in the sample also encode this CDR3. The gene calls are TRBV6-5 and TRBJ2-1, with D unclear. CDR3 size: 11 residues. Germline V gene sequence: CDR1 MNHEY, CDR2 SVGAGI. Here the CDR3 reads CASKRADEQFF. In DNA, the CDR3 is TGCGCCAGCAAGCGCGCCGATGAGCAGTTCTTC.

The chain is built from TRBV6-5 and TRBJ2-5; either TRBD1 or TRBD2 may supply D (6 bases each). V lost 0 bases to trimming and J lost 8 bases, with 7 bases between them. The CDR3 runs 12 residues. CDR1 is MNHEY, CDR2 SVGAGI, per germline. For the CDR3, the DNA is TGTGCCAGCAGTTACTCGGGGGGCACCCAGTACTTC. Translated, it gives CASSYSGGTQYF.

CDR3 protein: CASRSPEGELFF. The CDR3 DNA reads as TGTGCCAGTAGATCCCCTGAAGGGGAGCTGTTTTTT. This chain joins TRBV19 and TRBJ2-2; no definite D call. V was cut by 6 bases and J by 8 bases, with 10 bases left in between. The CDR3 has 12 amino acids. In germline, CDR1 is LNHDA, CDR2 SQIVND (reference sequence).

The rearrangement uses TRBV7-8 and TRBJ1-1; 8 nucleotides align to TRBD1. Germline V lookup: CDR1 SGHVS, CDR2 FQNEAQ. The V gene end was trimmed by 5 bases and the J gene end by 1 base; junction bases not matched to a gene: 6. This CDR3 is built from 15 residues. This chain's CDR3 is CASSVDRASNTEAFF. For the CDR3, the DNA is TGTGCCAGCAGCGTGGACAGGGCATCGAACACTGAAGCTTTCTTT.

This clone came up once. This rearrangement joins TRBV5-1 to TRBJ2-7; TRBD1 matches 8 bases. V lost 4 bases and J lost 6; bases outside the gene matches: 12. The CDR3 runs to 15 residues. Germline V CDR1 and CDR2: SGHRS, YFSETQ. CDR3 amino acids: CASSPLRRTGREQYF. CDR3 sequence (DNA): TGCGCCAGCAGCCCACTGCGGAGGACAGGGCGCGAGCAGTACTTC.

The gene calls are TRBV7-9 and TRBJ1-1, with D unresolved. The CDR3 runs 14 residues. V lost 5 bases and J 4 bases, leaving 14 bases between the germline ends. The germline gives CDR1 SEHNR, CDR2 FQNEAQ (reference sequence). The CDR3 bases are TGTGCCAGCAGCCCCCCAGCGGGCGTCACTGAAGCTTTCTTT. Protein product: CASSPPAGVTEAFF.

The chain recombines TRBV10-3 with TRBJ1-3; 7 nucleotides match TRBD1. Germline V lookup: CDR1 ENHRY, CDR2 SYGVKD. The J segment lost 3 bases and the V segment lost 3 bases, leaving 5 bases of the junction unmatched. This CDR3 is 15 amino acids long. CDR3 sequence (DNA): TGTGCCATCAGTGATACAGGGGTTGGTGGAAACACCATATATTTT. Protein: CAISDTGVGGNTIYF.

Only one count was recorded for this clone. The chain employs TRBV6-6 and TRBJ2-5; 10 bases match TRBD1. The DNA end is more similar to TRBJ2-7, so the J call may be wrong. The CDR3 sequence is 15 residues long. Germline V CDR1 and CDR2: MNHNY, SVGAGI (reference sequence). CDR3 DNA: TGTGCCAGCAGTCGCGGGGACAGGGGTTCAGCCGAGCAGTACTTC. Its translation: CASSRGDRGSAEQYF.

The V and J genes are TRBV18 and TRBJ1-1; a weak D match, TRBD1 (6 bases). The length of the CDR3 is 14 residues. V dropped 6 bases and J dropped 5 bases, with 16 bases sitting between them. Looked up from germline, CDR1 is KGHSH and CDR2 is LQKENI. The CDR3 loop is CASSLERGRTEAFF. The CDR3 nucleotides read TGTGCCAGCTCCCTGGAGCGGGGGCGGACTGAAGCTTTCTTT. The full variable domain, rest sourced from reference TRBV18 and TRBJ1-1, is NAGVMQNPRHLVRRRGQEARLRCSPMKGHSHVYWYRQLPEEGLKFMVYLQKENIIDESGMPKERFSAEFPKEGPSILRIQQVVRGDSAAYFCASSLERGRTEAFFGQGTRLTVV.

CDR3 DNA: TGTGCCAGCACCTCCGGGGGGACAGACTACGAGCAGTACTTC. It translates to CASTSGGTDYEQYF. This chain joins TRBV6-5 and TRBJ2-7; the D gene could be TRBD1 or TRBD2 (7 bases each). The germline gives CDR1 MNHEY, CDR2 SVGAGI. The CDR3 has 14 amino acids. The V end was cut by 7 bases, the J end by 3 bases, with 16 bases between.

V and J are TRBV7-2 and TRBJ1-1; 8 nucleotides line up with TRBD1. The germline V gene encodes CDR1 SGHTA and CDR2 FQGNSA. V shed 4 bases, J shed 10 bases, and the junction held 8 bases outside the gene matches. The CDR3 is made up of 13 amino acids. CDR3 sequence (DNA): TGTGCCAGCAGCTCGGACAGGGTTGGGGGAGCTTTCTTT. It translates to CASSSDRVGGAFF.

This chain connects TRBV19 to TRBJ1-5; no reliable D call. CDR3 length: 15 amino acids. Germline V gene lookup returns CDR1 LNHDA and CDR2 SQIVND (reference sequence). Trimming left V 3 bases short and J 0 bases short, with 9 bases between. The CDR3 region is CASSMSQISNQPQHF. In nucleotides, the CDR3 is TGTGCCAGTAGTATGAGTCAAATTAGCAATCAGCCCCAGCATTTT.

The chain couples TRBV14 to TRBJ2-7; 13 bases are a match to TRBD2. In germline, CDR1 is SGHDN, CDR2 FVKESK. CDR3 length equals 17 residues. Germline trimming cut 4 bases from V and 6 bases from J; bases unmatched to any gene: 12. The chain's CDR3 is CASSPRSGLAGLGEQYF. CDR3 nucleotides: TGTGCCAGCAGCCCCCGATCGGGACTAGCGGGACTAGGCGAGCAGTACTTC. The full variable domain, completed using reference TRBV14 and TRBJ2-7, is EAGVTQFPSHSVIEKGQTVTLRCDPISGHDNLYWYRRVMGKEIKFLLHFVKESKQDESGMPNNRFLAERTGGTYSTLKVQPAELEDSGVYFCASSPRSGLAGLGEQYFGPGTRLTVT.

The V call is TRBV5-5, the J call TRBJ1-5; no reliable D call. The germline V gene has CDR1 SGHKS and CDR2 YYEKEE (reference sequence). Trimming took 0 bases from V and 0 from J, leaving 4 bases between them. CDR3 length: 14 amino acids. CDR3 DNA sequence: TGTGCCAGCAGCTTGGACCATAGCAATCAGCCCCAGCATTTT. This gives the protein CASSLDHSNQPQHF.

CDR3 coding DNA: TGCGCCAGCAGCTTCTCGACAGGTGCTAATGAAAAACTGTTTTTT. The encoded protein is CASSFSTGANEKLFF. This chain joins TRBV5-1 and TRBJ1-4; weak D call: TRBD1 (6 bases). The V end lost 2 bases, the J end lost 3 bases, and 11 bases lay between the germline ends. Germline CDR1 SGHRS, CDR2 YFSETQ. This CDR3 has 15 residues.

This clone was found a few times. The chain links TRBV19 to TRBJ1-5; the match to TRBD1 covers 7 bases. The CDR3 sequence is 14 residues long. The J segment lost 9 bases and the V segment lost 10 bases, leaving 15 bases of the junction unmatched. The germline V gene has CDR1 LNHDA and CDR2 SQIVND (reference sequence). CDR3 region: CATRLGQILGPQHF. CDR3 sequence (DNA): TGTGCCACCCGCTTGGGACAGATCCTTGGGCCCCAGCATTTT. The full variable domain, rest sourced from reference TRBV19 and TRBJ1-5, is DGGITQSPKYLFRKEGQNVTLSCEQNLNHDAMYWYRQDPGQGLRLIYYSQIVNDFQKGDIAEGYSVSREKKESFPLTVTSAQKNPTAFYLCATRLGQILGPQHFGDGTRLSIL.

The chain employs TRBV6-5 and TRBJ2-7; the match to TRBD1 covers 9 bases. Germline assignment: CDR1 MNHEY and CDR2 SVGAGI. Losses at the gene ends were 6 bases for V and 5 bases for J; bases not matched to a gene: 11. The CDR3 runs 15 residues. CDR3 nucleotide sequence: TGTGCCAGCAGCCGGACAGGGGCGCAGATCCACGAGCAGTACTTC. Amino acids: CASSRTGAQIHEQYF.

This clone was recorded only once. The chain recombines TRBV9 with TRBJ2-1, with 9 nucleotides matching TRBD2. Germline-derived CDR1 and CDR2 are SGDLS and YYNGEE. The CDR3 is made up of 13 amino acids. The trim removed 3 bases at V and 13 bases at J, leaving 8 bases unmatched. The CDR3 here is CASSAQAGGDQFF. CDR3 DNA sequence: TGTGCCAGCAGCGCTCAAGCGGGAGGAGACCAGTTCTTC.

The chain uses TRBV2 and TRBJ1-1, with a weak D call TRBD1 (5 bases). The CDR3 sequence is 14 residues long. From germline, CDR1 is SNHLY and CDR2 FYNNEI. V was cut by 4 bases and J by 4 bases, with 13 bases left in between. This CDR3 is CASSGFQGATEAFF. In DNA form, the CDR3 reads TGTGCCAGCAGTGGTTTTCAGGGAGCCACTGAAGCTTTCTTT.

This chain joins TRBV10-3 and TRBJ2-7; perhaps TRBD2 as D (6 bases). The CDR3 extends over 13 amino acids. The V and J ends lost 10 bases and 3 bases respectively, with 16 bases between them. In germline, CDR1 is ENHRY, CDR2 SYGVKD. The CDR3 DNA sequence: TGTGCCACCTCTAGCGAGGTAGGCTACGAGCAGTACTTC. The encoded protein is CATSSEVGYEQYF.

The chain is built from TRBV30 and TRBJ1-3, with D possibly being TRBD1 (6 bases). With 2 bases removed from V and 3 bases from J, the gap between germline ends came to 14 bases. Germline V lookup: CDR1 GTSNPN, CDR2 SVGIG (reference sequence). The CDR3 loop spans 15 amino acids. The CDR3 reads CAWSHGQFSGNTIYF. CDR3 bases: TGTGCCTGGAGTCATGGACAGTTCAGTGGAAACACCATATATTTT.

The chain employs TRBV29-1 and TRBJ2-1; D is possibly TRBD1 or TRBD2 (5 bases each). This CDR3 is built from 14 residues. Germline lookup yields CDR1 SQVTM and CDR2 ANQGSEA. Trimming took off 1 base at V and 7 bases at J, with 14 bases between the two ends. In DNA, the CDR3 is TGCAGCGTTGAAGTAGAGGGGACCCTTAATGAGCAGTTCTTC. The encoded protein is CSVEVEGTLNEQFF.

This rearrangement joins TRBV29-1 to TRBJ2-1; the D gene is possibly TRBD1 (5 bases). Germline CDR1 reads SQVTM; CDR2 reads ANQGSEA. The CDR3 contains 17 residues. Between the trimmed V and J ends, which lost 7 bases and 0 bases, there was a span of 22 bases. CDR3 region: CSAPPPDSHFSYNEQFF. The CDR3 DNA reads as TGCAGCGCTCCGCCCCCCGACAGCCACTTCTCCTACAATGAGCAGTTCTTC.

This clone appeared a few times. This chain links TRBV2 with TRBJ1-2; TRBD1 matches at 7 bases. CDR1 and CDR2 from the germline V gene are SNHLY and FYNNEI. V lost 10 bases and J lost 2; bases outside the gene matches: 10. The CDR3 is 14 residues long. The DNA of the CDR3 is TGTGCCATCCCGTGGGACAGCTCCAACTATGGCTACACCTTC. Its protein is CAIPWDSSNYGYTF.

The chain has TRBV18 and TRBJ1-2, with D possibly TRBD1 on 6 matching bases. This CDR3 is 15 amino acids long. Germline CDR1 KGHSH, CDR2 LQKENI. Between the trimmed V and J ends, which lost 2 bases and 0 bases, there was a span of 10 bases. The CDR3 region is CASSPSGTPNYGYTF. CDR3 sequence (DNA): TGTGCCAGCTCACCATCCGGGACACCTAACTATGGCTACACCTTC.

The CDR3 protein is CASSLGATRDTDTQYF. Here the CDR3 DNA reads TGTGCCAGCAGCTTAGGGGCGACTAGAGACACAGATACGCAGTATTTT. V usage is TRBV7-9 and J usage is TRBJ2-3, with a possible D match to TRBD2 (6 bases). The germline gives CDR1 SEHNR, CDR2 FQNEAQ (reference sequence). The CDR3 runs 16 residues. V lost 1 base and J 2 bases, leaving 13 bases between the germline ends.

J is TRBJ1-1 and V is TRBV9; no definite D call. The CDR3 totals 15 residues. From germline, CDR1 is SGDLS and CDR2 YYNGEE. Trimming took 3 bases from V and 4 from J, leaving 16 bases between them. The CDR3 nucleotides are TGTGCCAGCAGCGGGTCGGTTGGGTTTCGCACTGAAGCTTTCTTT. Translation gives CASSGSVGFRTEAFF.